This T cell receptor beta chain was recovered during a study of CD8 T cells in ankylosing spondylitis. Findings and caveats of the study: Those disease-linked clones were CD8+; they were also relatively rare in peripheral blood. A motif of several highly homologous TCR beta variants was seen as apparently characteristic of ankylosing spondylitis blood. The study looked at matched synovial fluid samples from ankylosing spondylitis patients. Disease-linked clones were reported to be significantly enriched there.

Trimming took off 8 bases at V and 1 base at J, with 17 bases between the two ends. The length of the CDR3 is 15 residues. The germline CDR1 and CDR2 sequences are MDHEN and SYDVKM. In making TCR beta libraries, quantitative 5'-RACE with molecular barcodes was used. TCRdb recomputed calls from the 5' RACE reads with MiXCR, one row per CDR3 protein. The table has 150,000 to 200,000 distinct CDR3 sequences, roughly 30% seen once; the top ten hold 4.5% to 6%. As to this clonotype: Its specificity is unknown.

The specimen was synovial fluid, either unsorted or a sorted T cell fraction (not recorded which). This chain joins TRBV28 and TRBJ1-1, with D possibly being TRBD1 (5 bases). The TCR originated in a male donor with ankylosing spondylitis. The CDR3 DNA sequence: TGTGCCAGCTTAACTCGGAGACAGCCGAACACTGAAGCTTTCTTT. This encodes CASLTRRQPNTEAFF.